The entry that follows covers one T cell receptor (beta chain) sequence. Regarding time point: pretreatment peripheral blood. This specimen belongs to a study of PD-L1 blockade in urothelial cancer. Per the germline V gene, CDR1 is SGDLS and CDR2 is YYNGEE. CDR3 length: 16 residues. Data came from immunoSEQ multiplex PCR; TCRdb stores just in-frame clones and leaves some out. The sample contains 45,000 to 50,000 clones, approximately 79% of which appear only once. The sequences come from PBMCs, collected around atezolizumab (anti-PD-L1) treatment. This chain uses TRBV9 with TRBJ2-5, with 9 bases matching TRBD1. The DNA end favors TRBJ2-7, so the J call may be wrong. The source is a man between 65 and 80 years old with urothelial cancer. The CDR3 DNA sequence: TGTGCCAGCAGCCCCGCCTCCGGGACAGGGCGGTACGAGCAGTACTTC. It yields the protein CASSPASGTGRYEQYF.